This T cell receptor (beta chain) was recorded in a study of PD-1 blockade in classical Hodgkin lymphoma. TCRdb's copy holds only in-frame clones and misses some; the assay was immunoSEQ multiplex PCR. The sample lists fewer than 55,000 clones, 70% to 80% seen once, with about 20% in the top ten. Time point: cycle 4 day 1 (C4D1), after more than 5 weeks of nivolumab. Brentuximab vedotin exposure varied, and every patient relapsed after autologous stem cell transplantation. J was trimmed by 0 bases and V by 7 bases; bases with no gene match: 8. The CDR3 covers 15 residues. Per germline, CDR1 LNHDA and CDR2 SQIVND (reference sequence).

Sequencing was performed on peripheral blood mononuclear cells (PBMCs), taken before the fourth cycle of nivolumab. This rearrangement joins TRBV19 to TRBJ1-1; 7 positions match TRBD1. The TCR comes from a human donor with classical Hodgkin lymphoma. CDR3 DNA sequence: TGTGCCAGTAAAAAGTTGGGACAGATGAACACTGAAGCTTTCTTT. This encodes CASKKLGQMNTEAFF.